The rows below give T cell receptor beta chains drawn from one sample of a study of CD8 T cells in Susac syndrome. TCRdb reprocessed the immunoSEQ multiplex PCR reads via MiXCR and lists one record per CDR3 protein. The table lists some 200,000 distinct CDR3 sequences, more than 85% of them singletons. The specimen sequenced was CD8+ T cells from PBMCs. The receptor source for this set is a human donor with Susac syndrome. Each CDR3 is given with its conserved first and last residue. Each record gives: V gene, J gene, clone size, D gene, CDR3 length, CDR3 DNA, CDR3 protein. A D gene is named only where the DNA matches it firmly. Clone size is stated in some rows and not others, as once, few, many or a class when expanded.

TRBV20-1	TRBJ2-1	-	TRBD2	13	TGCAGTGCTAGACTAGCGGGAGGCCATGAGCAGTTCTTC	CSARLAGGHEQFF
TRBV30	TRBJ2-1	-	TRBD2	14	TGTGCCTGCCCAGTGGGGACTAGCGTTGATGAGCAGTTCTTC	CACPVGTSVDEQFF
TRBV5-1	TRBJ1-2	-	-	14	TGCGCCAGCAGCTTGGCCGAGGGAATCGGTGGCTACACCTTC	CASSLAEGIGGYTF
TRBV6-2/TRBV6-3	TRBJ2-7	once	-	13	TGTGCCAGCAGCCATGGAGAGAACTACGAGCAGTACTTC	CASSHGENYEQYF
TRBV3-1	TRBJ1-3	-	-	14	TGTGCCAGCAGCCAAGACACCACTGGAAACACCATATATTTT	CASSQDTTGNTIYF
TRBV12-3/TRBV12-4	TRBJ2-7	few	-	11	TGTGCCAGCAGTTTAGCAGACGAGCAGTACTTC	CASSLADEQYF
TRBV29-1	TRBJ2-7	once	-	12	TGCAGCGTTGATGGGGGCTGGAACGAGCAGTACTTC	CSVDGGWNEQYF
TRBV20-1	TRBJ2-7	-	TRBD1	14	TGCAGTGCCAGGACCGGGACAGGGTCCTACGAGCAGTACTTC	CSARTGTGSYEQYF
TRBV6-5	TRBJ2-5	-	TRBD2	15	TGTGCCAGCTGGGTAGGGCGGGGGGGTGGAGAGACCCAGTACTTC	CASWVGRGGGETQYF
TRBV3-1	TRBJ2-1	-	TRBD2	16	TGTGCCAGCAGCCAGCTGGGACTAGAGCTCTACAATGAGCAGTTCTTC	CASSQLGLELYNEQFF
TRBV7-9	TRBJ2-5	-	-	14	TGTGCCAGCAGCTTACCCGGGGTCCAAGAGACCCAGTACTTC	CASSLPGVQETQYF
TRBV23-1	TRBJ2-1	-	-	17	TGCGCCAGCAGTCATCTTCAGGGGAATTGGCCCTACAATGAGCAGTTCTTC	CASSHLQGNWPYNEQFF
TRBV7-9	TRBJ2-1	-	-	11	TGTGCCAGCCCCGGGTGGGATGAGCAGTTCTTC	CASPGWDEQFF
TRBV12-3/TRBV12-4	TRBJ1-2	-	-	13	TGTGCCAGCGTTAGGGGGGAGGCGAATGGCTACACCTTC	CASVRGEANGYTF